This T cell receptor (beta chain) was sequenced during a study of T cells after posttransplantation cyclophosphamide. Generated by immunoSEQ multiplex PCR, the TCRdb table keeps only in-frame clones and is missing some. The sample carries 6,000 to 7,500 clones, roughly 86% recorded once. From germline, CDR1 is SGHTS and CDR2 YDEGEE. The CDR3 is made up of 16 amino acids. With 0 bases clipped from V and 7 bases from J, the junction kept 11 bases outside the gene matches. Treatment was busulfan-fludarabine conditioning, a marrow graft, and cyclophosphamide on days +3 and +4. Study-level results: Blood and skin or GI T cell repertoires showed limited TRB overlap.

In regard to this clone: No antigen is known for it.

The chain employs TRBV5-8 and TRBJ2-7, with 9 bases that match TRBD2. This TCR derives from a female patient aged 45-65 years who received an allogeneic stem cell transplant from a related donor, was CMV-positive, and had no GVHD. These T cells may partly come from the graft donor. The sequenced sample was PBMCs, obtained after allogeneic stem cell transplant with posttransplant cyclophosphamide. CDR3 coding DNA: TGTGCCAGCAGCTTGGTGGCTAGCGGGGCGGAGGGGGAGCAGTACTTC. As protein: CASSLVASGAEGEQYF. Based on the CDR3 plus reference TRBV5-8 and TRBJ2-7, the full variable domain is EAGVTQSPTHLIKTRGQQATLRCSPISGHTSVYWYQQALGLGLQFLLWYDEGEERNRGNFPPRFSGRQFPNYSSELNVNALELEDSALYLCASSLVASGAEGEQYFGPGTRLTVT.